These T cell receptor beta chains were read from a single sample in a study of blood T cell repertoires in COVID-19. Profiled with immunoSEQ multiplex PCR; TCRdb holds only in-frame clones, not every one. Among more than 45,000 clones listed, nearly 85% were seen once. What was sequenced was peripheral blood. The receptors were gathered from a middle-aged man with acute or convalescent COVID-19. CDR3s include the opening cysteine and the closing phenylalanine or tryptophan. A D gene is named only where the DNA matches it firmly. Not every row has a clone size; where given, it reads once, few, many or a size class.

J: TRBJ2-5; V: TRBV20-1; size: NA; D: NA; CDR3: CSANREETQYF; DNA: TGCAGTGCTAACAGGGAAGAGACCCAGTACTTC
J: TRBJ1-1; V: TRBV10-2; size: NA; D: NA; CDR3: CASTVSGPNTEAFF; DNA: TGCGCCAGCACCGTTTCTGGGCCGAACACTGAAGCTTTCTTT
J: TRBJ1-2; V: TRBV6-5; size: NA; D: TRBD1; CDR3: CASNIKTGNTF; DNA: TGTGCCAGCAACATAAAGACAGGGAACACCTTC
J: TRBJ1-5; V: TRBV19; size: NA; D: TRBD1; CDR3: CASGQGGNQPQHF; DNA: TGTGCCAGTGGGCAGGGGGGCAATCAGCCCCAGCATTTT
J: TRBJ2-5; V: TRBV2; size: NA; D: TRBD1; CDR3: CASSGGQGRETQYF; DNA: TGTGCCAGCAGTGGGGGACAGGGTAGGGAGACCCAGTACTTC
J: TRBJ2-7; V: TRBV2; size: few; D: TRBD2; CDR3: CASSESWGGIEQYF; DNA: TGTGCCAGCAGTGAATCTTGGGGGGGAATCGAGCAGTACTTC
J: TRBJ1-6; V: TRBV19; size: NA; D: NA; CDR3: CASSHRQENSPLHF; DNA: TGTGCCAGTAGTCATAGACAGGAGAATTCACCCCTCCACTTT
J: TRBJ2-1; V: TRBV19; size: once; D: TRBD1; CDR3: CASRTQGALRNEQFF; DNA: TGTGCCAGTAGGACACAGGGGGCTCTAAGGAATGAGCAGTTCTTC
J: TRBJ1-2; V: TRBV5-6; size: NA; D: TRBD1; CDR3: CASSFTGVQDYGYTF; DNA: TGTGCCAGCAGCTTTACAGGGGTTCAAGACTATGGCTACACCTTC
J: TRBJ1-1; V: TRBV27; size: NA; D: TRBD1; CDR3: CASSYWGQVSEAFF; DNA: TGTGCCAGCAGTTACTGGGGACAGGTCTCTGAAGCTTTCTTT
J: TRBJ1-5; V: TRBV4-1; size: NA; D: NA; CDR3: CASSQGTGSNQPQHF; DNA: TGCGCCAGCAGCCAGGGAACAGGGAGCAATCAGCCCCAGCATTTT
J: TRBJ2-2; V: TRBV4-2; size: NA; D: TRBD2; CDR3: CASSRRGGYTGELFF; DNA: TGTGCCAGCAGCCGTCGGGGGGGGTACACCGGGGAGCTGTTTTTT
J: TRBJ2-1; V: TRBV24-1; size: once; D: TRBD1; CDR3: CATSDYRGNEQFF; DNA: TGTGCCACCAGTGATTACAGGGGGAATGAGCAGTTCTTC
J: TRBJ2-1; V: TRBV11-2; size: NA; D: NA; CDR3: CASGSRRDEQFF; DNA: TGTGCCAGCGGTTCCCGGAGGGATGAGCAGTTCTTC
J: TRBJ1-1; V: TRBV19; size: NA; D: NA; CDR3: CASSIPGLGGNTEAFF; DNA: TGTGCCAGTAGTATCCCTGGACTGGGGGGGAACACTGAAGCTTTCTTT
J: TRBJ1-2; V: TRBV18; size: NA; D: NA; CDR3: CASSPAGYGYTF; DNA: TGTGCCAGCTCACCAGCGGGATATGGCTACACCTTC
J: TRBJ2-5; V: TRBV7-8; size: NA; D: NA; CDR3: CASSLGRTVKTQYF; DNA: TGTGCCAGCAGCTTAGGGAGGACGGTAAAGACCCAGTACTTC
J: TRBJ1-1; V: TRBV7-8; size: few; D: NA; CDR3: CATSGPQGSNTEAFF; DNA: TGTGCCACCAGTGGGCCTCAGGGGTCGAACACTGAAGCTTTCTTT
J: TRBJ2-1; V: TRBV2; size: NA; D: NA; CDR3: CASSAGGIKGREQFF; DNA: TGTGCCAGCAGTGCCGGGGGAATCAAAGGGAGGGAGCAGTTCTTC
J: TRBJ2-2; V: TRBV2; size: NA; D: TRBD2; CDR3: CASRETWSGRWDGELFF; DNA: TGTGCCAGCAGGGAGACTTGGAGCGGGAGATGGGACGGGGAGCTGTTTTTT
J: TRBJ2-5; V: TRBV24-1; size: NA; D: TRBD1; CDR3: CATRGQGILETQYF; DNA: TGTGCCACCAGAGGACAGGGGATTTTAGAGACCCAGTACTTC
J: TRBJ2-3; V: TRBV6-5; size: NA; D: NA; CDR3: CASSFYSTDTQYF; DNA: TGTGCCAGCAGTTTCTACAGCACAGATACGCAGTATTTT
J: TRBJ1-2; V: TRBV14; size: NA; D: NA; CDR3: CASSPREGSGYTF; DNA: TGTGCCAGCAGCCCCCGGGAGGGGAGTGGCTACACCTTC
J: TRBJ2-1; V: TRBV9; size: once; D: TRBD2; CDR3: CASSARGTSEYNEQFF; DNA: TGTGCCAGCAGCGCCCGGGGGACTAGCGAGTACAATGAGCAGTTCTTC
J: TRBJ1-2; V: TRBV29-1; size: NA; D: NA; CDR3: CSVEGSPGFITNYGYTF; DNA: TGCAGCGTTGAAGGATCCCCCGGGTTTATTACTAACTATGGCTACACCTTC
J: TRBJ1-5; V: TRBV30; size: NA; D: NA; CDR3: CAWSGLMGNQPQHF; DNA: TGTGCCTGGAGTGGACTGATGGGCAATCAGCCCCAGCATTTT
J: TRBJ2-1; V: TRBV15; size: NA; D: TRBD1; CDR3: CATSRGAWTGSNEQFF; DNA: TGTGCCACCAGCAGGGGGGCTTGGACAGGCTCCAATGAGCAGTTCTTC
J: TRBJ2-1; V: TRBV10-3; size: NA; D: TRBD2; CDR3: CAIPGGTSGSNSYNEQFF; DNA: TGTGCCATCCCCGGGGGGACTAGCGGGTCTAACTCCTACAATGAGCAGTTCTTC
J: TRBJ2-2; V: TRBV2; size: NA; D: NA; CDR3: CASRPGEGNQLFF; DNA: TGTGCCAGCAGACCGGGAGAGGGGAACCAGCTGTTTTTT
J: TRBJ1-1; V: TRBV9; size: NA; D: NA; CDR3: CASSANSLIGNTEAFF; DNA: TGTGCCAGCAGCGCCAACTCATTAATCGGGAACACTGAAGCTTTCTTT
J: TRBJ1-3; V: TRBV6-5; size: NA; D: TRBD1; CDR3: CASSPGTARNTIYF; DNA: TGTGCCAGCAGTCCCGGGACAGCCAGAAACACCATATATTTT
J: TRBJ1-3; V: TRBV3-1/TRBV3-2; size: NA; D: NA; CDR3: CASRSDSHGNTIYF; DNA: TGTGCCAGCAGATCCGACAGCCATGGAAACACCATATATTTT
J: TRBJ1-5; V: TRBV6-5; size: NA; D: NA; CDR3: CASSLGGLHQPQHF; DNA: TGTGCCAGCAGCCTGGGGGGGTTGCATCAGCCCCAGCATTTT
J: TRBJ2-7; V: TRBV5-6; size: NA; D: TRBD1; CDR3: CASSSASTGAREQYF; DNA: TGTGCCAGCAGCTCTGCTTCGACAGGGGCGAGGGAGCAGTACTTC
J: TRBJ1-2; V: TRBV14; size: NA; D: NA; CDR3: CASSLQRLYGYTF; DNA: TGTGCCAGCAGCCTCCAGCGGCTTTATGGCTACACCTTC
J: TRBJ1-1; V: TRBV18; size: NA; D: NA; CDR3: CASSLGGVSVTEAFF; DNA: TGTGCCAGCTCACTGGGGGGGGTTTCGGTCACTGAAGCTTTCTTT
J: TRBJ1-4; V: TRBV24-1; size: NA; D: NA; CDR3: CATSVSGGEGKLFF; DNA: TGTGCCACCAGTGTCTCTGGGGGCGAGGGAAAACTGTTTTTT
J: TRBJ1-6; V: TRBV7-8; size: NA; D: NA; CDR3: CASGPARKGNSPLHF; DNA: TGTGCCAGCGGGCCGGCCCGCAAGGGGAATTCACCCCTCCACTTT
J: TRBJ1-2; V: TRBV7-8; size: few; D: NA; CDR3: CASSLVRGGNMPNYGYTF; DNA: TGTGCCAGCAGCTTAGTGAGGGGGGGAAACATGCCTAACTATGGCTACACCTTC
J: TRBJ2-5; V: TRBV5-1; size: few; D: NA; CDR3: CASSLVSEETQYF; DNA: TGCGCCAGCAGCTTGGTTTCAGAAGAGACCCAGTACTTC
J: TRBJ2-1; V: TRBV6-6; size: once; D: TRBD2; CDR3: CASIPSGRGNEQFF; DNA: TGTGCCAGCATCCCTAGCGGGAGAGGCAATGAGCAGTTCTTC
J: TRBJ2-1; V: TRBV20-1; size: NA; D: NA; CDR3: CSGGDYEQFF; DNA: TGCAGTGGGGGAGACTATGAGCAGTTCTTC
J: TRBJ1-2; V: TRBV19; size: NA; D: NA; CDR3: CASSIRTGYGYTF; DNA: TGTGCCAGTAGTATACGAACGGGCTATGGCTACACCTTC
J: TRBJ1-6; V: TRBV5-1; size: NA; D: TRBD1; CDR3: CASSQGQGGRNNSPLHF; DNA: TGCGCCAGCAGCCAAGGACAGGGGGGTAGAAATAATTCACCCCTCCACTTT
J: TRBJ1-6; V: TRBV7-8; size: NA; D: TRBD1; CDR3: CASSLGGTGNSPLHF; DNA: TGTGCCAGCAGCTTAGGGGGGACAGGGAATTCACCCCTCCACTTT
J: TRBJ2-5; V: TRBV3-1/TRBV3-2; size: NA; D: TRBD2; CDR3: CASSQAGLGSKETQYF; DNA: TGTGCCAGCAGCCAAGCGGGACTAGGCTCTAAAGAGACCCAGTACTTC
J: TRBJ1-5; V: TRBV6-6; size: NA; D: TRBD1; CDR3: CASSIGTGPGQPQHF; DNA: TGTGCCAGCAGTATAGGGACAGGGCCAGGTCAGCCCCAGCATTTT
J: TRBJ2-1; V: TRBV7-8; size: NA; D: TRBD2; CDR3: CASSLATSGSHEQFF; DNA: TGTGCCAGCAGCTTAGCCACTAGCGGGAGCCATGAGCAGTTCTTC
J: TRBJ1-2; V: TRBV6-5; size: NA; D: NA; CDR3: CASSPAREGRYGYTF; DNA: TGTGCCAGCAGTCCCGCTCGGGAGGGAAGGTATGGCTACACCTTC
J: TRBJ1-2; V: TRBV27; size: NA; D: NA; CDR3: CASSSRGSVEQLSYTF; DNA: TGTGCCAGCAGTTCTAGGGGGTCAGTAGAGCAATTAAGCTACACCTTC
J: TRBJ2-6; V: TRBV7-2; size: NA; D: NA; CDR3: CASSGRDRIYSGANVLTF; DNA: TGTGCCAGCAGCGGGCGGGACAGAATTTACTCTGGGGCCAACGTCCTGACTTTC